This T cell receptor beta chain derives from a study of cytomegalovirus exposure and HLA in healthy donors listed by TCRdb under 2017. Regarding the research as a whole: An earlier analysis of some 500 of the donors reported about 250 Gb of sequence data and some 100 million unique TCR beta sequences from 150 million to 200 million T cells. An early release covering roughly 640 HLA-typed donors comprised about 290 gigabases of sequencing data and around 80 million unique TCR sequences. The genetic ancestry cluster associated with self-reported Caucasian donors included 81% of the roughly 360 genotyped donors. The aim of the study was to test whether cataloging public T cell receptors could identify signatures of past pathogen exposure. The study used immunosequencing to profile the T cell repertoires of 666 subjects and linked those repertoires to cytomegalovirus serostatus. A separate validation cohort of roughly 130 different subjects was used in addition to the approximately 670-subject first cohort. The study combined high-throughput TCR immunosequencing, statistical association of individual TCRs with disease status, and machine learning to predict cytomegalovirus infection status. A later analysis re-analyzed previously published TCR beta repertoires from about 730 donors and added high-resolution HLA genotyping to study TCR occurrence patterns. Rather than using new phenotypic data, the later analysis identified candidate immune exposures from TCR beta sequences and from how often those sequences occurred across donors. An earlier analysis of around 580 of the donors used high-throughput TCR beta sequencing to judge whether each TCR beta V gene segment behaved as functional or pseudogenic. Donor age, sex, ethnicity and CMV serostatus were compiled together with the repertoire data. Genome-wide SNP genotypes for about 55% of the roughly 670 donors were used in a later genetic analysis, which treated that subset as a discovery cohort. Every repertoire in the discovery cohort had been generated on one and the same sequencing platform. Both class I and class II loci were covered by HLA typing, at four-digit resolution. The number of donors typed differed by locus, with 629-630 for A, B, C, DRB1 and DQB1, 522 for DQA1, 600 to 610 for DPA1, and some 440 for DPB1. Because of strong linkage in the cohort, roughly five DR-DQ haplotypes were treated as single units for association and clustering. Among roughly 400 genotyped donors of the cohort, an average of roughly 230,000 unique TCR beta nucleotide sequences was sequenced per donor, of which 15% to 20% were non-productive.

The library was produced with the immunoSEQ multiplex PCR assay. The multiplex PCR relied on a mix of 60 forward primers for TCR Vbeta segments and 13 reverse primers for TCR Jbeta segments. The CDR3 region of rearranged TCR beta genes was amplified from genomic DNA by a multiplex PCR assay. Amplified TCR beta libraries were sequenced as 87-base-pair reads on the Illumina HiSeq System. In the source study's methods: Across the 670 or so repertoires, a later analysis counted tens of millions of unique TCR beta chains, approximately 12 million of which were shared by at least two donors. Raw reads were error-corrected and collapsed into unique sequences with a nearest-neighbor algorithm that merged closely related sequences to remove PCR and sequencing errors. CDR3 sequences were aligned to IMGT reference sequences to assign V, D and J gene segments. For a sequence to be retained, a match of at least six nucleotides was required to both a V gene segment and a J gene segment. Rearrangements were called productive when the CDR3 lacked stop codons and stayed in frame with V and J; all others were non-productive. Following IMGT convention, CDR3 was defined as the stretch from the second conserved V-encoded cysteine up to the conserved J-encoded phenylalanine. The earlier analysis of more than 450 of the donors excluded sequences that lacked an unambiguous match to a single V gene segment. An earlier analysis of 450 to 650 of the donors called V segments functional above 56.7% productive rearrangements and segregating when the between-donor standard deviation exceeded 5%. To diagnose cytomegalovirus status from the catalog of TCR beta chain sequences, a statistical classification framework was built. A later analysis assigned V and J genes by comparing TCR nucleotide sequences with IMGT/GENE-DB human TR gene sequences. In a later analysis, CDR3 sequences and most-parsimonious VDJ recombination scenarios were assigned using the TCRdist pipeline. A later analysis defined each TCR beta chain by its CDR3 amino acid sequence plus V-gene family, and excluded reads lacking a unique V-gene family. In a later analysis, 450 to 600 highly shared, low-generation-probability nucleotide sequences were removed to address suspected cross-contamination and a sequencing artifact. A later analysis calculated a clonal expansion index for each public chain from normalized within-repertoire ranks of inferred template counts. A later analysis computed generation probabilities with a VDJ recombination model fitted to out-of-frame rearrangements, and checked the results against IGoR. In a later analysis, hypergeometric tests were used to score TCR-TCR, TCR-HLA and TCR-CMV co-occurrence, with a repertoire-size bias correction applied to TCR pairs. In a later analysis, false discovery rates were estimated by permuting HLA or CMV assignments 20 times. In a later analysis, co-occurring TCRs were grouped using DBSCAN, and TCRdist sequence similarity was added for clustering within HLA-allele-positive subsets. Repertoires with fewer than 30,000 or more than 120,000 public chains, plus five repertoires with anomalous nucleotide sharing, were excluded from co-occurrence clustering. TCRdb stores this immuneACCESS table with in-frame sequences only. Part of the clones is absent; in the studies checked, under half of the shortfall reflects unresolved V genes, and no reason is known for the rest. V and J calls and clone size come straight from that table; D and trimming were deduced from the DNA. This sample holds roughly 140,000 clones; 77% were observed only once. The ten largest clones represent about 5.3% of the sample.

In the case of this clone: The antigen this receptor binds is unknown. Qualities for individual bases were not recorded, and no much larger clone is one base off.

Per the germline V gene (reference sequence), MNHEY is the CDR1 and SMNVEV is the CDR2. From the cysteine through the phenylalanine, the CDR3 covers 16 amino acids. This entry keeps only the CDR3 DNA: 48 bases, framed from base 1. A distance of 21 bases separates the germline ends of V and J, which lose 5 bases and 6 bases respectively. In total, about 650 healthy bone marrow donors made up the cohort. At the time of sampling, every cohort member was nominally healthy, though immune exposures that went unrecorded were likely present. The donor was CMV seronegative and was included in the group of 352 seronegative cohort members. Each donor provided a peripheral blood sample, and peripheral blood mononuclear cells were used for TCR beta sequencing. Genomic DNA was extracted from the blood cell samples with the Qiagen DNeasy Blood Extraction Kit. Beyond this particular receptor, the publication reports: A further reported finding was that TCR beta sequences accurately predicted the HLA-A and HLA-B alleles for most subjects in the first cohort. For the cohort, immune exposure information was limited to CMV serostatus. In the study, around 150 TCR beta chains were listed as associated with cytomegalovirus. Most CMV-associated TCR beta chains appeared to be HLA-restricted in a later analysis, and the HLA associations seemed to be driven largely by CMV exposure. When HLA alleles, especially DR and DQ, strongly co-occurred, TCR associations were difficult to assign to individual alleles. In a later analysis, HLA-associated TCR beta chains were found to be more clonally expanded and to have lower generation probabilities than equally common non-associated chains. Most TCR sequences were seen in very few donors, while some public TCRs were found in many individuals. Some IMGT-functional V segments, including TRBV6-2 and TRBV6-3, could not be distinguished by the 87-base-pair reads and were therefore excluded. In an earlier analysis of some 550 of the donors, most TCR beta V segments were observed in productive rearrangements about 90% or about 30% of the time, broadly matching IMGT annotations. A later analysis reported that several top co-occurrence clusters appeared linked to parvovirus B19, influenza, CMV and Epstein-Barr virus. A few of the identified cytomegalovirus-associated TCR beta chains were confirmed in vitro to be specific for cytomegalovirus antigens. Only TCR beta chains were sequenced in this cohort, and the absence of alpha or paired-chain data limited detectable features. Because HLA typing was unavailable for some donors at each locus, only the typed subset was used in association tests. A cluster of highly shared sequence variants was judged likely to be a technical artifact of the sequencing pipeline. A later analysis found that TCR association rates varied across HLA loci, with DRB1 alleles showing the most associated TCRs and HLA-C alleles the fewest. The authors suggested that the approach could potentially be extended to other disease states and immunological phenotypes. The classifier was reported to diagnose cytomegalovirus status with high specificity and sensitivity in both the original and validation cohorts. Presence/absence analyses assumed roughly uniform sequencing depth across donors, an assumption that may not hold. Correlated functional status among segregating V segments might reflect linkage disequilibrium, but an unknown experimental factor could not be ruled out. A later genetic analysis associated a missense DCLRE1C variant with V-gene and J-gene trimming of TCR beta chains, and an independent cohort replicated the association. Because counts were too low, roughly 17 rarely observed V segments, including chromosome 9 orphons, were left out of the earlier analysis of approximately 500 of the donors. At a false discovery rate of 0.05, a later analysis linked fewer than 20,000 TCR beta sequences to specific HLA alleles. According to a later genetic analysis, donors in an Asian-associated ancestry cluster had fewer N-insertions in productive TCRs than the roughly 670-donor mean.

The chain is encoded by TRBV27 joined to TRBJ2-3; no D gene can be assigned with confidence. This receptor was taken from a woman aged 50 to 65 in good health and CMV-seronegative. Sample: PBMCs. In nucleotides, the sequence is TGTGCCAGCAGTGGGCCCCGGCGCGACCCCCCCGATACGCAGTATTTT. Its translation is CASSGPRRDPPDTQYF.